The entry below describes one T cell receptor beta chain. The assay was immunoSEQ multiplex PCR, and TCRdb's table has in-frame clones only and misses some. The sample holds 2 million to 2.5 million clones; approximately 94% are singletons and the top ten take more than 1.5%. The record originates from a study of shared clonotypes between healthy human individuals. Germline V gene lookup returns CDR1 SGHAT and CDR2 FQDESV (reference sequence). V gave up 3 bases and J gave up 0 bases, with 11 bases separating them. The CDR3 has 15 amino acids. CD45RO-negative cells were positively selected for CCR7, leaving out terminally differentiated effector memory CD45RA+ cells.

The specimen was naive CD8+ T cells from PBMCs. The rearrangement uses TRBV11-1 and TRBJ1-1; tentative D call: TRBD1 (5 bases). The receptor was isolated from a man aged 18 to 29 in good health. Some clones in this sample may be carry-over from other donors' samples. CDR3 sequence reads: CASSLQGLMNTEAFF. CDR3 sequence (DNA): TGTGCCAGCAGCTTGCAGGGCCTTATGAACACTGAAGCTTTCTTT. Looking up the rest from reference TRBV11-1 and TRBJ1-1 gives the full variable domain: EAEVAQSPRYKITEKSQAVAFWCDPISGHATLYWYRQILGQGPELLVQFQDESVVDDSQLPKDRFSAERLKGVDSTLKIQPAELGDSAMYLCASSLQGLMNTEAFFGQGTRLTVV.